What follows are 5 T cell receptor beta chains derived from one specimen sequenced in a study of cytomegalovirus exposure and HLA in healthy donors. PCR amplification relied on 60 Vbeta primers (plus 13 Jbeta primers). Sequencing used immunoSEQ multiplex PCR; TCRdb keeps in-frame clones, though not all of them. The table records about 180,000 clones, more than 60% of them present only once. The sequenced material came from PBMCs. The receptor set was obtained from a man aged 18 to 30 in good health and CMV-seronegative.

This chain links TRBV7-9 with TRBJ2-7; 9 bases agree with TRBD2. Germline assignment: CDR1 SEHNR and CDR2 FQNEAQ (reference sequence). V shed 10 bases and J 7 bases; nucleotides not matched to a gene: 8. CDR3 length equals 12 residues. The CDR3 DNA is TGTGCCACCGCGGGGGGGGGTGCTGAGCAGTACTTC. This encodes CATAGGGAEQYF.

This clone was detected only a few times. CDR3 DNA: TGTGCCAGCAGCTTGGGACAGGGGTCAGATACGCAGTATTTT. It encodes CASSLGQGSDTQYF. The chain couples TRBV7-2 to TRBJ2-3, with 10 bases lining up with TRBD1. Germline V gives CDR1 SGHTA, CDR2 FQGNSA. CDR3 length: 14 amino acids. Trimming cost V 3 bases and J 4 bases; bases outside gene matches: 1.

This clone was found a few times. This chain connects TRBV5-4 to TRBJ1-1, with 7 bases that match TRBD1. CDR1 SGHNT and CDR2 YYREEE come from the germline V gene (reference sequence). The trim removed 4 bases at V and 0 bases at J, leaving 6 bases unmatched. The CDR3 sequence is 15 residues long. CDR3 coding DNA: TGTGCCAGCAGCCTAGGGGGCAGGTTGAACACTGAAGCTTTCTTT. It is translated as CASSLGGRLNTEAFF.

The rearrangement joins TRBV4-1 to TRBJ1-4, with D possibly TRBD1 on 5 matching bases. This CDR3 contains 17 residues. CDR1 is MGHRA, CDR2 YSYEKL, per germline. Trimming pared 2 bases from V and 5 bases from J, leaving 18 bases between. The CDR3 DNA reads as TGCGCCAGCAGCCAATTCTCCCTAGGGGTAGGGAATGAAAAACTGTTTTTT. Translation gives CASSQFSLGVGNEKLFF.

The chain is built from TRBV6-5 and TRBJ1-1, with D tentatively TRBD1 (5 bases). CDR1 MNHEY and CDR2 SVGAGI come from the germline V gene. V lost 0 bases to trimming and J lost 4 bases, with 9 bases between them. The CDR3 covers 14 residues. CDR3 DNA: TGTGCCAGCAGTTACTCGAGTAGGGGCACTGAAGCTTTCTTT. Protein product: CASSYSSRGTEAFF.